This TCR beta chain was sequenced for a study of T cell responses to AZD1222 COVID-19 vaccine. Produced via immunoSEQ multiplex PCR; TCRdb's table is partial and in-frame only. The sample includes 140,000 or so clones, more than 70% of them seen just once. This CDR3 spans 17 amino acids. V lost 3 bases and J lost 2, with 17 bases in between. Germline CDR1 LNHDA, CDR2 SQIVND (reference sequence). Sequencing was performed on peripheral blood, taken 28 days after the second AZD1222 dose. V gene TRBV19 combines with J gene TRBJ2-1; D unresolved. This sequence originates from an adult who received the AZD1222 COVID-19 vaccine. CDR3 amino acids: CASSMHLRPSTYNEQFF. Written as DNA, the CDR3 is TGTGCCAGTAGTATGCATCTGCGGCCATCCACCTACAATGAGCAGTTCTTC. The variable domain in full, completed from reference TRBV19 and TRBJ2-1, reads DGGITQSPKYLFRKEGQNVTLSCEQNLNHDAMYWYRQDPGQGLRLIYYSQIVNDFQKGDIAEGYSVSREKKESFPLTVTSAQKNPTAFYLCASSMHLRPSTYNEQFFGPGTRLTVL.